Below are 29 T cell receptor beta chains sequenced from a single sample in a study of blood T cell repertoires in COVID-19. Profiled with immunoSEQ multiplex PCR; TCRdb holds only in-frame clones, not every one. The table shows over 350,000 clones, with around 89% occurring only once. Source material: peripheral blood. The source is a woman aged 25 to 39 with acute or convalescent COVID-19.

V is TRBV3-1 (or the pseudogene TRBV3-2) and J is TRBJ2-1; no definite D call. V was clipped by 2 bases and J by 7 bases, with 3 bases between them. This CDR3 contains 11 residues. Germline V lookup: CDR1 LGHDT, CDR2 YNNKEL (reference sequence). In nucleotides, the CDR3 is TGTGCCAGCAGCCAAACAAATGAGCAGTTCTTC. It specifies CASSQTNEQFF.

The V gene is TRBV5-4, the J gene TRBJ2-7, with 8 positions matching TRBD1. After removal of 3 bases from V and 2 bases from J, the junction contained 1 base not matched to a gene. This CDR3 region has 13 residues. CDR1 SGHNT and CDR2 YYREEE come from the germline V gene (reference sequence). In nucleotides, the CDR3 is TGTGCCAGCAGCTACAGGGGGACCTACGAGCAGTACTTC. Amino acids: CASSYRGTYEQYF.

The chain employs TRBV19 and TRBJ2-2, with 8 positions matching TRBD2. Germline CDR1 reads LNHDA; CDR2 reads SQIVND (reference sequence). CDR3 length: 16 residues. V was clipped by 6 bases and J by 2 bases; unmatched bases: 8. The CDR3, as DNA: TGTGCCAGTAGAATAAAAGCGGGGGACAACACCGGGGAGCTGTTTTTT. Protein: CASRIKAGDNTGELFF.

This clone was seen many times. CDR3 in DNA: TGCGCCAGCAGCCAGGGGGTGGAAGGGGCGAAGGCTTTCTTT. Amino acid sequence: CASSQGVEGAKAFF. The chain recombines TRBV5-1 with TRBJ1-1; 7 bases align to TRBD1. With V trimmed by 4 bases and J by 11 bases, 14 bases remained unmatched. Germline V gene lookup returns CDR1 SGHRS and CDR2 YFSETQ. This CDR3 spans 14 amino acids.

The J gene is TRBJ1-4, the V gene TRBV2; 7 nucleotides agree with TRBD1. The V gene's germline CDR1 is SNHLY and CDR2 FYNNEI. The ends lost 7 bases at V and 7 bases at J; junction bases unmatched: 12. CDR3 length: 15 amino acids. CDR3 loop: CASNPQQGISEKLFF. The CDR3 DNA follows: TGTGCCAGCAACCCCCAACAGGGGATAAGTGAAAAACTGTTTTTT.

The chain has TRBV5-1 and TRBJ1-1; possible D gene TRBD1, 5 bases. V was shortened by 4 bases and J by 4 bases, with 14 bases between the two germline ends. The germline gives CDR1 SGHRS, CDR2 YFSETQ. This CDR3 comprises 14 residues. The DNA for the CDR3 is TGCGCCAGCAGCCGATGGGACGGGGGCACTGAAGCTTTCTTT. As protein: CASSRWDGGTEAFF.

The chain is built from TRBV5-1 and TRBJ2-1; 8 bases are shared with TRBD1. The ends lost 4 bases at V and 8 bases at J; junction bases unmatched: 11. The CDR3 totals 15 residues. Germline CDR1 and CDR2: SGHRS and YFSETQ. DNA for the CDR3: TGCGCCAGCAGCCAAGGGACAGGACGTTGGGATGAGCAGTTCTTC. It encodes CASSQGTGRWDEQFF.

The chain links TRBV6-5 to TRBJ2-2; possibly TRBD1 for D (5 bases). The V gene lost 6 bases and the J gene lost 1 base, with 9 bases spanning the gap. The V gene's germline CDR1 is MNHEY and CDR2 SVGAGI. CDR3 length equals 14 residues. The CDR3 nucleotides are TGTGCCAGCAGGAGTCAGGGGAACACCGGGGAGCTGTTTTTT. Encoded protein: CASRSQGNTGELFF.

The chain recombines TRBV3-1 (or the pseudogene TRBV3-2) with TRBJ2-5; possibly TRBD2 for D (5 bases). V was cut by 4 bases and J by 2 bases, with 17 bases left in between. This CDR3 region has 16 residues. Looked up from germline, CDR1 is LGHDT and CDR2 is YNNKEL (reference sequence). CDR3 protein: CASSRQLGENQETQYF. CDR3 DNA sequence: TGTGCCAGCAGCCGCCAGCTCGGGGAGAATCAAGAGACCCAGTACTTC.

The chain uses TRBV6-5 and TRBJ2-7; TRBD1 aligns across 8 bases. The CDR3 has 13 amino acids. Unmatched junction bases numbered 9, after V lost 7 bases and J lost 7 bases. The germline CDR1 and CDR2 sequences are MNHEY and SVGAGI. CDR3: CASTTTGVGEQYF. The CDR3 DNA reads TGTGCCAGCACCACGACAGGGGTGGGTGAGCAGTACTTC.

The genes are TRBV28 and TRBJ1-1; 8 positions match TRBD1. Unmatched junction bases numbered 1, after V lost 2 bases and J lost 2 bases. CDR3 length: 14 residues. Germline CDR1 and CDR2: MDHEN and SYDVKM. CDR3 DNA: TGTGCCAGCAGTTTAGCAGGGGGCAACACTGAAGCTTTCTTT. Its translation: CASSLAGGNTEAFF.

The V gene is TRBV6-5, the J gene TRBJ2-6; D not resolved. Germline lookup yields CDR1 MNHEY and CDR2 SVGAGI. V lost 4 bases, J lost 4 bases, and 5 bases lay in between. The CDR3 loop spans 13 amino acids. CDR3 DNA sequence: TGTGCCAGCAGTTCCCGGGGGGCCAACGTCCTGACTTTC. Encoded protein: CASSSRGANVLTF.

V is TRBV6-5 and J is TRBJ1-1; D possibly corresponds to TRBD1 (6 bases). The CDR3 contains 16 residues. V lost 0 bases and J lost 7, with 18 bases in between. Germline-derived CDR1 and CDR2 are MNHEY and SVGAGI. The CDR3 reads CASSYSNRGARSEAFF. CDR3 sequence (DNA): TGTGCCAGCAGTTACTCGAATCGGGGGGCGCGGAGTGAAGCTTTCTTT.

The CDR3 here is CASSSGISGNTIYF. The DNA for the CDR3 is TGTGCCAGCAGTTCAGGGATATCTGGAAACACCATATATTTT. The chain carries TRBV6-5 and TRBJ1-3; tentative D call: TRBD1 (5 bases). The length of the CDR3 is 14 residues. Trimming removed 4 bases from V and 1 base from J, with 8 bases in between. CDR1 and CDR2 (germline): MNHEY, SVGAGI.

The chain links TRBV9 to TRBJ2-3, with 11 bases lining up with TRBD2. CDR1 and CDR2 (germline): SGDLS, YYNGEE. There are 17 residues in the CDR3. V trimming: 0 bases; J trimming: 6 bases; junction bases outside the gene matches: 9. CDR3 in amino acids: CASSVATIAGGPDTQYF. The DNA for the CDR3 is TGTGCCAGCAGCGTAGCTACGATAGCGGGGGGGCCGGATACGCAGTATTTT.

This chain uses TRBV6-5 with TRBJ2-7, with 7 positions matching TRBD1. The CDR3 spans 13 residues. CDR1 is MNHEY and CDR2 is SVGAGI in the germline V gene. Trimming removed 6 bases from V and 5 bases from J; junction bases left unmatched: 7. CDR3 sequence: CASSRQGVHEQYF. As DNA, the CDR3 is TGTGCCAGCAGCCGACAGGGAGTCCACGAGCAGTACTTC.

V usage is TRBV7-2 and J usage is TRBJ2-5; 9 bases map to TRBD2. This CDR3 region has 17 residues. Trimming cost V 0 bases and J 3 bases; bases outside gene matches: 8. Per germline, CDR1 SGHTA and CDR2 FQGNSA. The CDR3 loop reads CASSLAWLAGTEETQYF. The DNA for the CDR3 is TGTGCCAGCAGCTTAGCTTGGCTAGCGGGAACAGAAGAGACCCAGTACTTC.

V usage is TRBV3-1 (or the pseudogene TRBV3-2) and J usage is TRBJ2-2, with D maybe TRBD1 (5 bases). This CDR3 region has 15 residues. The germline V gene encodes CDR1 LGHDT and CDR2 YNNKEL (reference sequence). V dropped 1 base and J dropped 1 base, with 7 bases sitting between them. Written as DNA, the CDR3 is TGTGCCAGCAGCCAAGCAGGGTTGAACACCGGGGAGCTGTTTTTT. Protein: CASSQAGLNTGELFF.

The chain is built from TRBV6-2 or TRBV6-3 and TRBJ1-2, with TRBD1 matching over 7 bases. The CDR3 is 20 residues long. CDR1 MNHEY and CDR2 SVGEGT come from the germline V gene. The ends lost 6 bases at V and 6 bases at J; junction bases unmatched: 28. The CDR3 reads CASSLIRPDSLRGSLHGYTF. In DNA, the CDR3 is TGTGCCAGCAGCTTGATCCGCCCCGACTCCCTCAGGGGGTCGCTCCATGGCTACACCTTC.

This chain connects TRBV7-9 to TRBJ1-2; TRBD1 matches 8 bases. Germline V lookup: CDR1 SEHNR, CDR2 FQNEAQ (reference sequence). The CDR3 is 15 amino acids. V was clipped by 5 bases and J by 3 bases; unmatched bases: 8. Here the CDR3 reads CASSLVDRGDYGYTF. CDR3 DNA: TGTGCCAGCAGCCTCGTCGACAGGGGCGACTATGGCTACACCTTC.

The chain recombines TRBV3-1 (or the pseudogene TRBV3-2) with TRBJ2-5; TRBD2 matches 9 bases. Germline trimming cut 4 bases from V and 5 bases from J; bases unmatched to any gene: 5. The V gene's germline CDR1 is LGHDT and CDR2 YNNKEL (reference sequence). The CDR3 has 14 residues. CDR3 coding DNA: TGTGCCAGCAGCCTGCGGGGGGGCTGGGAGACCCAGTACTTC. Its translation: CASSLRGGWETQYF.

The CDR3 DNA reads TGTGCCAGCAGCAGTGAGGGAATGTCTGCTGAGTTCTTC. It specifies CASSSEGMSAEFF. The chain uses TRBV21-1 and TRBJ2-1; the table's TRBD2 call for D was not verified on the DNA. TRBV21-1 is assigned pseudogene status. This CDR3 spans 13 amino acids.

The chain is built from TRBV6-5 and TRBJ2-5; a possible D gene is TRBD1 (5 bases). Per germline, CDR1 MNHEY and CDR2 SVGAGI. Trimming pared 9 bases from V and 4 bases from J, leaving 15 bases between. This CDR3 contains 13 residues. CDR3 amino acids: CARKGDWGETQYF. The CDR3 DNA reads as TGTGCCAGAAAAGGGGATTGGGGAGAGACCCAGTACTTC.

J is TRBJ2-3 and V is TRBV2; maybe TRBD2 (6 bases). Germline lookup yields CDR1 SNHLY and CDR2 FYNNEI. V lost 6 bases, J lost 0 bases, and 13 bases lay in between. The CDR3 extends over 15 amino acids. CDR3 residues: CASSAGPSSTDTQYF. CDR3 bases: TGTGCCAGCAGCGCGGGACCGTCTAGCACAGATACGCAGTATTTT.

The V call is TRBV19, the J call TRBJ1-1; 8 bases agree with TRBD1. The CDR3 is made up of 15 amino acids. The germline gives CDR1 LNHDA, CDR2 SQIVND (reference sequence). V trimming: 6 bases; J trimming: 2 bases; junction bases outside the gene matches: 8. The CDR3 sequence: CASSRNRGSNTEAFF. Here the CDR3 DNA reads TGTGCCAGTAGCCGGAACAGGGGGAGCAACACTGAAGCTTTCTTT.

V usage is TRBV10-2 and J usage is TRBJ2-5; unclear D gene. The ends were cut back, 2 bases at V and 3 bases at J, with 10 bases in the middle. This CDR3 spans 14 amino acids. Per the germline V gene, CDR1 is WSHSY and CDR2 is SAAADI. In DNA form, the CDR3 reads TGCGCCAGCAGTGAGCGTGGGCCAAAAGAGACCCAGTACTTC. It encodes CASSERGPKETQYF.

The table lists this clone with a count of one. CDR3 bases: TGTGCCTGGAGTGCCCGGGGGGATCAGCCCCAGCATTTT. Encoded protein: CAWSARGDQPQHF. J is TRBJ1-5 and V is TRBV30; tentatively, D is TRBD1 (5 bases). The ends were cut back, 1 base at V and 5 bases at J, with 9 bases in the middle. CDR1 is GTSNPN and CDR2 is SVGIG in the germline V gene (reference sequence). The CDR3 covers 13 residues.

The chain is built from TRBV6-5 and TRBJ1-2; TRBD1 aligns across 7 bases. CDR3 length: 12 amino acids. The J segment lost 8 bases and the V segment lost 5 bases, leaving 5 bases of the junction unmatched. CDR1 is MNHEY and CDR2 is SVGAGI in the germline V gene. The CDR3 spells CASSNRGGGYTF. Written as DNA, the CDR3 is TGTGCCAGCAGTAACAGGGGAGGAGGCTACACCTTC.

This clone was recorded only once. This chain joins TRBV11-3 and TRBJ2-2, with D perhaps matching TRBD1 (5 bases). This CDR3 has 14 amino acids. Trimming cost V 5 bases and J 6 bases, with 13 bases left between them. Per the germline V gene, CDR1 is SGHNT and CDR2 is YENEEA. The CDR3 bases are TGTGCCAGCAGCGGACATTACAGAGCCGGGGAGCTGTTTTTT. This codes for CASSGHYRAGELFF.